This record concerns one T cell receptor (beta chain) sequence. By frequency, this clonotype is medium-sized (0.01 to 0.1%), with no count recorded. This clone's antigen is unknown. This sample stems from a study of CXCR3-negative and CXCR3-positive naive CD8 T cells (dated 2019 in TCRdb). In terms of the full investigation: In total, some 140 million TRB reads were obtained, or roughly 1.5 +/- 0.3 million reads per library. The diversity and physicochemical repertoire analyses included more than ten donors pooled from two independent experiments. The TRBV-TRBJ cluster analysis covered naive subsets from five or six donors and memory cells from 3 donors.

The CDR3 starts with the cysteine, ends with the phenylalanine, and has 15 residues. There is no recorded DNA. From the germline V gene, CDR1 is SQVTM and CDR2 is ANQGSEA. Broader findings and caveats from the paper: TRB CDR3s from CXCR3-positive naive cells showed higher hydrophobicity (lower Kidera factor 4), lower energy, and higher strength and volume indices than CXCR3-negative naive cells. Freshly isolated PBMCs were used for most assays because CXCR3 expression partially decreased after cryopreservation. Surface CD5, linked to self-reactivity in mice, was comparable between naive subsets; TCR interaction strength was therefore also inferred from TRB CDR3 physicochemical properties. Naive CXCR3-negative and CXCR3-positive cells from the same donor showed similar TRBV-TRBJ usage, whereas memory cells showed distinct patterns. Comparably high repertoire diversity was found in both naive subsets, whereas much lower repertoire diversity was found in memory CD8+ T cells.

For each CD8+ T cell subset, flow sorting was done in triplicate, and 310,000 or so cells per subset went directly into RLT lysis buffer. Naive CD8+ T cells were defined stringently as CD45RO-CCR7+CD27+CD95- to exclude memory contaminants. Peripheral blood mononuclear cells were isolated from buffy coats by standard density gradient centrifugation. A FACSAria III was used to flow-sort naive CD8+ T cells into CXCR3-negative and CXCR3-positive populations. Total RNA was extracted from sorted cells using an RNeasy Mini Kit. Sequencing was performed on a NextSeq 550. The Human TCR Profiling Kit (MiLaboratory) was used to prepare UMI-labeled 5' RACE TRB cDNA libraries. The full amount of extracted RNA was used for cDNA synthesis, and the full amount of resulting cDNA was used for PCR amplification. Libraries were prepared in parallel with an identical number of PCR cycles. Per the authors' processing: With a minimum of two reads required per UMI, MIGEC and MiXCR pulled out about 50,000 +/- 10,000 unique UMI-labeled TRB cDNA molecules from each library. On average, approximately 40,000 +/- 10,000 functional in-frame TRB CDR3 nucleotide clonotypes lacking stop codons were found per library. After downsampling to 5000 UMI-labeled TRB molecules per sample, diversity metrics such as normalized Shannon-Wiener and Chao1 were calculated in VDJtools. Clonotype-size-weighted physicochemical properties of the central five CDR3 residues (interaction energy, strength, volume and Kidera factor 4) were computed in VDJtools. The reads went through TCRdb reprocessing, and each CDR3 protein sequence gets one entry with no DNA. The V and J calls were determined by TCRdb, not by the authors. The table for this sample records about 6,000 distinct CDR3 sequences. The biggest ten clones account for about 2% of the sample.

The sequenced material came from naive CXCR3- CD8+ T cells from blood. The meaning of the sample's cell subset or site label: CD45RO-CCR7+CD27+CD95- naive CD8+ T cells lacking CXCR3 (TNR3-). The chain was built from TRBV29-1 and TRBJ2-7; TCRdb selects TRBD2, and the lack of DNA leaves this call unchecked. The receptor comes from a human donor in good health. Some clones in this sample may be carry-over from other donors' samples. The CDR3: CSAIMGGGIGYEQYF.